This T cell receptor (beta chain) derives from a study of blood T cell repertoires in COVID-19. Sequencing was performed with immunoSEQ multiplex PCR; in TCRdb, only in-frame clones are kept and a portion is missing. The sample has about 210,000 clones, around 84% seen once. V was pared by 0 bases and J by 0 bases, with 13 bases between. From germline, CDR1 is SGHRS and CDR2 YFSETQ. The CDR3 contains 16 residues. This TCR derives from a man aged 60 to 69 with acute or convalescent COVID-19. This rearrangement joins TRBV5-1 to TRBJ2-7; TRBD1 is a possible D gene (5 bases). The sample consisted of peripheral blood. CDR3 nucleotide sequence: TGCGCCAGCAGCTTGGTTAGCAGGGTTACCTCCTACGAGCAGTACTTC. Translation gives CASSLVSRVTSYEQYF.